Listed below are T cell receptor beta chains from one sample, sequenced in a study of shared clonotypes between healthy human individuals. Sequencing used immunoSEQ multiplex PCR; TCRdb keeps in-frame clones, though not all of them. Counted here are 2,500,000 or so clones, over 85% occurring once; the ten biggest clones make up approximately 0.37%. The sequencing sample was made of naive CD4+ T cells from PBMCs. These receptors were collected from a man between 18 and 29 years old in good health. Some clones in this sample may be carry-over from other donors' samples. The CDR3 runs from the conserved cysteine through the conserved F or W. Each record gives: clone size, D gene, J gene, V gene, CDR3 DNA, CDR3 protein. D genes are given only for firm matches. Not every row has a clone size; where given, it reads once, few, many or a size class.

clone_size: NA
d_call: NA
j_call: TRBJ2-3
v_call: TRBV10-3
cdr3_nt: TGTGCCATCCGGGACGGACTATCTAGCACAGATACGCAGTATTTT
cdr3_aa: CAIRDGLSSTDTQYF

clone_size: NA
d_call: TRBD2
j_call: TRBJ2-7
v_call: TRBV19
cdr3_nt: TGTGCCAGTAGTATAGTCTGGACTAGCGGGAGAGGCGTGCAGTACTTC
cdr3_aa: CASSIVWTSGRGVQYF

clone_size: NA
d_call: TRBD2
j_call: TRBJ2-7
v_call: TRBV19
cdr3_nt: TGTGCCAGTAGCCAACTAGCGGGAGGTACCTACGAGCAGTACTTC
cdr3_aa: CASSQLAGGTYEQYF

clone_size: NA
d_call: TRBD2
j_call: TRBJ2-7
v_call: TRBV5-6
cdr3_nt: TGTGCCAGCAGCCCACTAGCGGGAGAGACCTACGAGCAGTACTTC
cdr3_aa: CASSPLAGETYEQYF

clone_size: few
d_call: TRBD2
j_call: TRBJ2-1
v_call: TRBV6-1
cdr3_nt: TGTGCCAGCAGTGGGGGACTAGCGGGAGTCAATGAGCAGTTCTTC
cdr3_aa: CASSGGLAGVNEQFF

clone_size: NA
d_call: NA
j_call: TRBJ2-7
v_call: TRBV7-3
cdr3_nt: TGTGCCAGCAGCTTAACGGCAGGTTCTTCCTACGAGCAGTACTTC
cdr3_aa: CASSLTAGSSYEQYF

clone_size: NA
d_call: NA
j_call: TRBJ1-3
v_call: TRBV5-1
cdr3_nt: TGCGCCAGCCGGGACACCTCTGGAAACACCATATATTTT
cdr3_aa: CASRDTSGNTIYF

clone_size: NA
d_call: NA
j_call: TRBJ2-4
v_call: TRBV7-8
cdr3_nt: TGTGCCAGCAGCTTACTAGGGACTGCCATTCAGTACTTC
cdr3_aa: CASSLLGTAIQYF

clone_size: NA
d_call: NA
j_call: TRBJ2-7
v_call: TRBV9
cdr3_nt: TGTGCCAGCAGCGTTACAGGGTCCTCGAGGGACGAGCAGTACTTC
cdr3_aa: CASSVTGSSRDEQYF

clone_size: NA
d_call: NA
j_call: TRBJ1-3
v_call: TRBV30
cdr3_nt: TGTGCCTGGAAAGACTCTGGAAACACCATATATTTT
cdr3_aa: CAWKDSGNTIYF

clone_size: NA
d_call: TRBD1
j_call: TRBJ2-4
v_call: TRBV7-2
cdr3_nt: TGTGCCAGCAGCCACGGGACAGGGGGCTCTGGTATTCAGTACTTC
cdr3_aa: CASSHGTGGSGIQYF

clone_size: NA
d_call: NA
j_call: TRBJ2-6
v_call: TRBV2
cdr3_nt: TGTGCCAGCAGAGCCAGGGCTGGGGCCAACGTCCTGACTTTC
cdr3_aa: CASRARAGANVLTF

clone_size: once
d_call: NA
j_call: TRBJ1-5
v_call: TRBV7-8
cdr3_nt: TGTGCCAGCAGCCGCTACAATCAGCCCCAGCATTTT
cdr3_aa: CASSRYNQPQHF

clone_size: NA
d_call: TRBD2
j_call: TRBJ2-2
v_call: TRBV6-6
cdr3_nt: TGTGCCAGCATGGCTAGCGGGGGCGGGGAGCTGTTTTTT
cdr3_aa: CASMASGGGELFF

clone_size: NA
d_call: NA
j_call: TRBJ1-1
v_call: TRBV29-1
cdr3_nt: TGCAGCGTCTCAGGCCTGAACACTGAAGCTTTCTTT
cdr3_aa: CSVSGLNTEAFF

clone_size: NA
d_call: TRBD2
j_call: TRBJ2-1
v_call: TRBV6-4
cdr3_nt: TGTGCCAGCAGTGAACTAGCGGGAGTGGCCTACAATGAGCAGTTCTTC
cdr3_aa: CASSELAGVAYNEQFF

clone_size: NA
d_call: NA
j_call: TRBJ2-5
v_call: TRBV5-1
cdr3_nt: TGCGCCAGCAGCTTGGGAGGAGGGGGCCAAGAGACCCAGTACTTC
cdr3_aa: CASSLGGGGQETQYF

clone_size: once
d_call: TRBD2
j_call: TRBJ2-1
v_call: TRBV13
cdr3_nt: TGTGCCAGCAGCTTATTCCTAGCGGGGAACCTTAGAAATACAGAGCAGTTCTTC
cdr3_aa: CASSLFLAGNLRNTEQFF